Shown below are 16 T cell receptor beta chains from a single sample sequenced in a study of T cell clonality in common variable immunodeficiency. The data were produced by immunoSEQ multiplex PCR, yet TCRdb's version contains in-frame clones alone and is incomplete. Sampling found approximately 44,000 clones, none seen once. Sample: peripheral blood mononuclear cells. The receptors shown here come from a person between 18 and 70 years old in good health.

In this sample, this clone turned up many times. The CDR3 bases that were read are TGTGCCAGCAGCTTGTATACTATCGGCACTGAA. Encoded protein: CASSLYTIGTE. The entire CDR3 reads CASSLYTIGTEAFF. The chain links TRBV5-5 to TRBJ1-1; D remains ambiguous. The read terminates 3 residues before the CDR3 end, so the remaining end is supplied by the germline J gene. The CDR3 runs 14 residues. Per the germline V gene, CDR1 is SGHKS and CDR2 is YYEKEE (reference sequence). V lost 1 base and J lost 4, with 11 bases in between.

A few counts support this clone. The sequenced fragment ends 3 residues before the CDR3 boundary, so the rest is inferred from the germline J gene. The V and J genes are TRBV29-1 and TRBJ1-2; D might be TRBD1 (5 bases). The V gene's germline CDR1 is SQVTM and CDR2 ANQGSEA. CDR3 length equals 13 residues. The V end lost 6 bases, the J end lost 4 bases, and 15 bases lay between the germline ends. CDR3 DNA, as far as it was read: TGCAGCGTCCCAATGGGCCAGGGCTATGGC. Protein product: CSVPMGQGYG. The complete CDR3 sequence is CSVPMGQGYGYTF.

This clone was detected many times. The read ends 3 residues shy of where the CDR3 ends; the end is completed using the germline J gene. This chain connects TRBV7-9 to TRBJ1-1, with D perhaps matching TRBD1 (6 bases). V lost 5 bases and J lost 3, with 10 bases in between. This CDR3 spans 13 amino acids. Germline V gene sequence: CDR1 SEHNR, CDR2 FQNEAQ (reference sequence). CDR3 DNA, as far as it was read: TGTGCCAGCAGCGCCCGACAGGACACTGAA. Protein product: CASSARQDTE. The whole CDR3 reads CASSARQDTEAFF. The whole variable domain, filled in from reference TRBV7-9 and TRBJ1-1, reads DTGVSQNPRHKITKRGQNVTFRCDPISEHNRLYWYRQTLGQGPEFLTYFQNEAQLEKSRLLSDRFSAERPKGSFSTLEIQRTEQGDSAMYLCASSARQDTEAFFGQGTRLTVV.

This clone was detected many times. The read falls 3 residues short of the CDR3 end, and the missing part is taken from the germline J gene. This chain connects TRBV11-3 to TRBJ1-2; the D is unclear. This CDR3 comprises 15 residues. In germline, CDR1 is SGHNT, CDR2 YENEEA. The sequenced part of the CDR3 DNA is TGTGCAAGTCGCTTAGGCGGCAAACCCATCTATGGC. Its translation is CASRLGGKPIYG. The CDR3 reads in full as CASRLGGKPIYGYTF.

This clone was observed at least ten times. The read ends 3 residues before the CDR3 terminus; that terminus is restored from the germline J gene. The rearrangement joins TRBV19 to TRBJ1-4, with D tentatively TRBD1 (6 bases). The germline V and J ends were trimmed by 5 bases and 5 bases, with 15 bases remaining between them. Germline lookup yields CDR1 LNHDA and CDR2 SQIVND (reference sequence). The CDR3 spans 15 residues. CDR3 amino acids: CASSGRQAQNEKLFF. The sequenced part of the CDR3 DNA is TGTGCCAGTAGTGGGCGACAGGCCCAAAATGAAAAA.

This clone was seen at least ten times. The read ends 3 residues early relative to the CDR3; the germline J gene fills the gap. The genes are TRBV13 and TRBJ2-1, with 11 bases identical to TRBD2. The CDR3 runs to 21 residues. The germline gives CDR1 PRHDT, CDR2 FYEKMQ (reference sequence). The trim removed 0 bases at V and 7 bases at J, leaving 20 bases unmatched. The DNA read from the CDR3 is TGTGCCAGCAGCTTAGGCCTTACTAGCGGGAGTTGGGGGTTTAGGACGAATGAG. Translated, it gives CASSLGLTSGSWGFRTNE. From start to end, the CDR3 is CASSLGLTSGSWGFRTNEQFF.

This clone came up many times. Coverage ceases 3 residues before the CDR3 finishes, and the germline J gene fills in the end. The chain couples TRBV20-1 to TRBJ1-3, with D uncertain. Germline CDR1 and CDR2: DFQATT and SNEGSKA (reference sequence). This CDR3 contains 17 residues. V gave up 0 bases and J gave up 0 bases, with 15 bases separating them. Partial CDR3 DNA: TGCAGTGCTAGAGATTTAGAGCCCGATTCCTCTGGAAACACC. Translating gives CSARDLEPDSSGNT. The whole CDR3 is CSARDLEPDSSGNTIYF.

This clone has at least ten counts. The read is 3 residues too short to cover the CDR3 end, so that end is filled in from the germline J gene. The rearrangement uses TRBV19 and TRBJ1-2; D ambiguous. Trimming shortened V by 7 bases and J by 1 base, and 10 bases separated the two germline ends. The CDR3 loop spans 13 amino acids. The V gene's germline CDR1 is LNHDA and CDR2 SQIVND (reference sequence). The CDR3 protein is CASNRVDNYGYTF. Partial CDR3 DNA: TGTGCCAGTAATAGGGTGGATAACTATGGC.

For this clone: A much larger clone is a single base away; this may be a read error. The read is 3 residues too short to cover the CDR3 end, so that end is filled in from the germline J gene. This chain joins TRBV7-9 and TRBJ2-5; weak D call: TRBD1 (6 bases). The CDR3 is 15 amino acids. Germline V gene sequence: CDR1 SEHNR, CDR2 FQNEAQ (reference sequence). CDR3 DNA (partial): TGTTCCAGCAGCTTGCTTGGGACATACGTAGAGACC. This sequence encodes CSSSLLGTYVET. The whole CDR3 region reads CSSSLLGTYVETQYF.

In its sample, this clone was seen many times. With the read ending 3 residues before the CDR3 end, the germline J gene is used to fill in that end. This chain connects TRBV19 to TRBJ1-2; no definite D call. Germline values: CDR1 LNHDA, CDR2 SQIVND (reference sequence). This CDR3 has 11 residues. The covered CDR3 bases are TGTGCCAGTAGTATAGGCGGCCGA. Protein product: CASSIGGR. The whole CDR3 reads CASSIGGRYTF.

Notes on this clone: The read falls 3 residues short of the CDR3 end, and the missing part is taken from the germline J gene. The genes are TRBV7-8 and TRBJ2-5, with 10 nucleotides matching TRBD2. Per the germline V gene, CDR1 is SGHVS and CDR2 is FQNEAQ. V gave up 8 bases and J gave up 7 bases; unmatched junction bases: 10. The CDR3 has 14 residues. The sequenced CDR3 bases are TGTGCCAGCGGCATACAAGGACTAGCGGCGACC. This encodes CASGIQGLAAT. The CDR3 in its entirety is CASGIQGLAATQYF.

This clone was recorded many times. The read ends 3 residues before the CDR3 terminus; that terminus is restored from the germline J gene. The chain recombines TRBV20-1 with TRBJ1-2; possibly TRBD1 for D (6 bases). Germline V gene data show CDR1 as DFQATT and CDR2 as SNEGSKA (reference sequence). Trimming shortened V by 0 bases and J by 3 bases, and 26 bases separated the two germline ends. The CDR3 is 19 residues long. CDR3 bases read: TGCAGTGCTAGAGATTACGGCGTCCAGGGGATACAGAGGGACTATGGC. Amino acids: CSARDYGVQGIQRDYG. The CDR3 in full is CSARDYGVQGIQRDYGYTF.

In this sample, this clone turned up many times. The CDR3 extends 3 residues past the end of the read, so its final part is completed from the germline J gene. The chain uses TRBV5-4 and TRBJ2-3; 12 bases line up with TRBD2. The germline CDR1 and CDR2 sequences are SGHNT and YYREEE (reference sequence). The V segment lost 3 bases and the J segment 0 bases; nucleotides outside the gene matches: 2. This CDR3 is 16 amino acids long. Incomplete CDR3 DNA: TGTGCCAGCAGCTCGGGACTAGCGGGCAGCACAGATACG. It is translated as CASSSGLAGSTDT. From start to end, the CDR3 is CASSSGLAGSTDTQYF.

This clone was observed many times. The sequence runs out 3 residues before the end of the CDR3; the remainder is reconstructed from the germline J gene. The chain recombines TRBV29-1 with TRBJ2-2; 7 positions match TRBD1. The junction had 12 bases not matched to a gene; V was cut back by 2 bases and J by 0 bases. The CDR3 has 18 amino acids. CDR1 is SQVTM, CDR2 ANQGSEA, per germline. CDR3 DNA (partial): TGCAGCGTTGAAAGGGGAACCGGGACAGAGCCGAACACCGGGGAG. Protein: CSVERGTGTEPNTGE. Given in full, the CDR3 is CSVERGTGTEPNTGELFF.

In this sample, this clone turned up many times. Partial CDR3 DNA: TGTGCCAGCAGCCAAGGAGACAGGAACTATGGC. The encoded protein is CASSQGDRNYG. The CDR3 as a whole reads CASSQGDRNYGYTF. The gene calls are TRBV4-2 and TRBJ1-2, with D possibly being TRBD1 (6 bases). The observed sequence ends 3 residues before the CDR3 terminus, with the missing tail filled in from the germline J gene. This CDR3 is built from 14 residues. The V end lost 1 base, the J end lost 2 bases, and 8 bases lay between the germline ends. CDR1 and CDR2 from the germline V gene are LGHNA and YNFKEQ.

The table lists this clone with many counts. The CDR3 end lies 3 residues beyond the end of the read and is filled in from the germline J gene. This chain uses TRBV4-2 with TRBJ2-5; 8 positions match TRBD2. CDR1 and CDR2 from the germline V gene are LGHNA and YNFKEQ. The J segment lost 4 bases and the V segment lost 0 bases, leaving 4 bases of the junction unmatched. The CDR3 totals 15 residues. Partial CDR3 DNA: TGTGCCAGCAGCCAAGACCGGGGGGGCGTAGAGACC. As protein: CASSQDRGGVET. The CDR3, in full, reads CASSQDRGGVETQYF.